A selection of T cell receptor beta chains follows, all from one sample in a study of blood T cell repertoires in COVID-19. Sequencing used immunoSEQ multiplex PCR; TCRdb keeps in-frame clones, though not all of them. The data show 150,000 to 200,000 clones, roughly 90% seen once. The sample consisted of peripheral blood. These receptors were taken from an older woman with COVID-19, enrolled during active disease. Each CDR3 is given without its conserved first and last residue. A D gene is named only where the DNA matches it firmly.

d_call v_call cdr3_aa
TRBD1 TRBV6-5 ASSSTGGSNQPQH
TRBD2 TRBV24-1 ATSDLRAGVDEQF
- TRBV28 ASSLWALQETQY
TRBD1 TRBV7-2 ASSLGGQGANYGYT
TRBD1 TRBV6-1 ASSEARGQGSGNTIY
- TRBV18 ASSYSGVGTEAF
TRBD1 TRBV7-9 ASRPPGQGNTGELF
- TRBV15 ATSRDREGPGAYNEQF
- TRBV4-1 ASRGRTDVYGYT
TRBD2 TRBV7-3 ASSLKPSRGDTYEQY
- TRBV2 AFYGGFSGNTIY
- TRBV3-1/TRBV3-2 ASSLYTHEQF
- TRBV30 AWSVGLGQGHTGELF
- TRBV12-3/TRBV12-4 ASSQTRSSF
- TRBV6-1 ASSDRSFFRPLH
- TRBV5-1 ASSLDTNNQPQH
TRBD1 TRBV24-1 ATRKTGTYEQF
TRBD2 TRBV7-8 ASSPRVAGGDTQY
TRBD2 TRBV9 ASSGGLAGIQETQY
- TRBV28 ASSLIPLNEKLF
TRBD1 TRBV27 ASSSLDRVQPQH
- TRBV4-3 ASSQANSPLH
TRBD1 TRBV5-1 ASSLTGDNDNEQF
- TRBV27 ASSLGRQVHTEAF
TRBD2 TRBV7-3 ASTTSGTSYNEQF
- TRBV9 ASSVLTQDTEAF
- TRBV4-3 ASSQEEGSATQY
TRBD1 TRBV30 AWSVGGYGTEAF
- TRBV11-3 ASSLGLAGMNTEAF
TRBD2 TRBV9 ASSIGLAGVSDNEQF
TRBD2 TRBV11-3 ASSLDSSSGRIYEQY
TRBD2 TRBV7-3 ASSLFPRTSGRNEQF
- TRBV6-1 ASSEGRVGRWQSSYEQY